These 20 T cell receptor beta chains were sequenced from one sample in a study of blood T cell repertoires in COVID-19. The data were produced by immunoSEQ multiplex PCR, yet TCRdb's version contains in-frame clones alone and is incomplete. The repertoire consists of about 300,000 clones, with 70% to 85% occurring once and the leading ten covering 1.4% to 1.5%. Sequenced sample: peripheral blood. The receptors come from a human donor with COVID-19, enrolled during active disease. The donor label of this sample is uncertain.

V is TRBV29-1 and J is TRBJ2-3; 7 bases agree with TRBD2. There are 15 residues in the CDR3. CDR1 and CDR2 (germline): SQVTM, ANQGSEA. V gave up 4 bases and J gave up 2 bases; unmatched junction bases: 9. DNA of the CDR3: TGCAGCGTTGCCCCCGCGGGAGTGTCCACAGATACGCAGTATTTT. It encodes CSVAPAGVSTDTQYF.

This sequence joins TRBV28 and TRBJ1-2; 8 bases are a match to TRBD1. After removal of 5 bases from V and 4 bases from J, the junction contained 9 bases not matched to a gene. The CDR3 has 15 residues. The germline V gene encodes CDR1 MDHEN and CDR2 SYDVKM. In DNA, the CDR3 is TGTGCCAGCAGTCCGACAGGGGTCGACACCTATGGCTACACCTTC. Protein sequence: CASSPTGVDTYGYTF.

In its sample, this clone was seen once. The rearrangement uses TRBV3-1 (or the pseudogene TRBV3-2) and TRBJ1-1; D may be TRBD1 (6 bases). The CDR3 is 13 amino acids. Trimming took 2 bases from V and 11 from J, leaving 15 bases between them. CDR1 and CDR2 (germline): LGHDT, YNNKEL (reference sequence). CDR3 loop: CASSQNEGGEAFF. The CDR3 DNA is TGTGCCAGCAGCCAAAACGAGGGGGGGGAGGCTTTCTTT.

The chain has TRBV12-3 or TRBV12-4 and TRBJ2-2; D gene unclear. Trimming cost V 2 bases and J 5 bases, with 6 bases left between them. The CDR3 spans 13 residues. CDR3 residues: CASSLQDTGELFF. In DNA form, the CDR3 reads TGTGCCAGCAGTTTACAGGATACCGGGGAGCTGTTTTTT.

The V gene is TRBV6-6, the J gene TRBJ1-1; TRBD1 matches 9 bases. Germline CDR1 MNHNY, CDR2 SVGAGI (reference sequence). Germline trimming cut 5 bases from V and 1 base from J; bases unmatched to any gene: 5. The CDR3 length is 15 residues. Here the CDR3 DNA reads TGTGCCAGCAGTGGGACAGGGAGGGGGAACACTGAAGCTTTCTTT. Its translation is CASSGTGRGNTEAFF.

V is TRBV28 and J is TRBJ1-6, with a weak D call TRBD1 (6 bases). The V gene's germline CDR1 is MDHEN and CDR2 SYDVKM. This CDR3 is built from 18 residues. V lost 7 bases, J lost 0 bases, and 19 bases lay in between. CDR3 amino acids: CASMGLRQETSYNSPLHF. CDR3 DNA: TGTGCCAGCATGGGCCTGCGACAGGAGACCTCCTATAATTCACCCCTCCACTTT.

V gene TRBV27 combines with J gene TRBJ2-7; 16 bases agree with TRBD2. CDR3 length: 19 amino acids. Germline V gene data show CDR1 as MNHEY and CDR2 as SMNVEV (reference sequence). The junction had 14 bases not matched to a gene; V was cut back by 5 bases and J by 4 bases. CDR3 sequence (DNA): TGTGCCAGCAGTGCCCGACAGGGACTAGCGGGAGGGCGTCCATACGAGCAGTACTTC. Protein sequence: CASSARQGLAGGRPYEQYF.

This sequence joins TRBV15 and TRBJ2-1; 7 bases fit TRBD2. The germline V gene has CDR1 LNHNV and CDR2 YYDKDF (reference sequence). The V and J ends lost 1 base and 1 base, in that order; junction bases with no gene match: 4. This CDR3 is built from 16 residues. The DNA of the CDR3 is TGTGCCACCAGCAGAGGAGCTAGCGGTTCCTACAATGAGCAGTTCTTC. Its protein is CATSRGASGSYNEQFF.

The rearrangement links TRBV30 to TRBJ1-1, with 11 bases identical to TRBD1. The CDR3 is made up of 15 amino acids. The V gene's germline CDR1 is GTSNPN and CDR2 SVGIG (reference sequence). The ends lost 2 bases at V and 3 bases at J; junction bases unmatched: 5. The DNA of the CDR3 is TGTGCCTGGAGTCTGAGGGACAGGGGGTACACTGAAGCTTTCTTT. Translating gives CAWSLRDRGYTEAFF.

This sequence joins TRBV7-9 and TRBJ2-2, with a tentative D call TRBD1 (5 bases). V was clipped by 3 bases and J by 5 bases, with 19 bases between them. The CDR3 is 17 residues long. Germline values: CDR1 SEHNR, CDR2 FQNEAQ (reference sequence). CDR3 sequence: CASSFSLVGERTGELFF. CDR3 DNA: TGTGCCAGCAGCTTCTCTCTAGTAGGGGAAAGAACCGGGGAGCTGTTTTTT. Together with reference TRBV7-9 and TRBJ2-2, the CDR3 gives the full variable domain: DTGVSQNPRHKITKRGQNVTFRCDPISEHNRLYWYRQTLGQGPEFLTYFQNEAQLEKSRLLSDRFSAERPKGSFSTLEIQRTEQGDSAMYLCASSFSLVGERTGELFFGEGSRLTVL.

The chain employs TRBV7-2 and TRBJ2-7, with 12 bases aligning to TRBD2. The CDR3 contains 15 residues. J lost 5 bases, V lost 5 bases, and 7 bases had no gene match. CDR1 is SGHTA, CDR2 FQGNSA, per germline. CDR3 amino acids: CASSTSGRRSDEQYF. CDR3 in DNA: TGTGCCAGCAGCACTAGCGGGAGGAGGTCAGACGAGCAGTACTTC.

The gene calls are TRBV27 and TRBJ1-1; D is unclear. With 6 bases removed from V and 5 bases from J, the gap between germline ends came to 19 bases. Germline values: CDR1 MNHEY, CDR2 SMNVEV (reference sequence). The CDR3 consists of 15 residues. The CDR3 nucleotides are TGTGCCAGCAGCCTAATCACGGGGTTGGGGACTGAAGCTTTCTTT. It yields the protein CASSLITGLGTEAFF.

CDR3 coding DNA: TGTGCCAGCTCACCCCGGACTAGCGGGAACAGCTACGAGCAGTACTTC. It is translated as CASSPRTSGNSYEQYF. The V gene is TRBV18, the J gene TRBJ2-7; TRBD2 agrees at 12 bases. Trimming at V came to 3 bases and at J to 3 bases, leaving 6 bases not matched to a gene. Germline V gives CDR1 KGHSH, CDR2 LQKENI. The CDR3 contains 16 residues.

This clone was seen repeatedly, ten times or more. In nucleotides, the CDR3 is TGTGCCAGCAGCCAAAGTAGCTATGAGCAGTTCTTC. Residues: CASSQSSYEQFF. The chain combines TRBV3-1 (or the pseudogene TRBV3-2) with TRBJ2-1; no definite D call. V lost 2 bases and J 8 bases, leaving 7 bases between the germline ends. The CDR3 is 12 amino acids. Germline values: CDR1 LGHDT, CDR2 YNNKEL (reference sequence).

The chain carries TRBV21-1 and TRBJ2-1; the table's D call, TRBD2, was not checked against the DNA. TRBV21-1 is shown as a pseudogene. The CDR3 contains 15 residues. This CDR3 reads CANGPGTSLGNEQFF. The CDR3 nucleotides are TGTGCCAACGGCCCCGGGACTAGCCTAGGCAATGAGCAGTTCTTC.

CDR3 in DNA: TGTGCCAGCAGTCCACCGGGAGACTACACTGAAGCTTTCTTT. The encoded protein is CASSPPGDYTEAFF. This chain connects TRBV28 to TRBJ1-1; D ambiguous. This CDR3 spans 14 amino acids. Trimming pared 5 bases from V and 3 bases from J, leaving 13 bases between. Germline loops: CDR1 MDHEN, CDR2 SYDVKM.

The CDR3 region is CASSEATGGEYEQYF. CDR3 DNA: TGTGCCAGCAGTGAAGCAACAGGGGGCGAGTACGAGCAGTACTTC. The rearrangement links TRBV2 to TRBJ2-7; 9 positions match TRBD1. Germline V gene data show CDR1 as SNHLY and CDR2 as FYNNEI. Germline trimming cut 0 bases from V and 4 bases from J; bases unmatched to any gene: 4. CDR3 length equals 15 residues. Full variable domain (rest looked up from reference TRBV2 and TRBJ2-7): EPEVTQTPSHQVTQMGQEVILRCVPISNHLYFYWYRQILGQKVEFLVSFYNNEISEKSEIFDDQFSVERPDGSNFTLKIRSTKLEDSAMYFCASSEATGGEYEQYFGPGTRLTVT.

The CDR3 reads CASSSPDRKTNGYTF. In DNA, the CDR3 is TGTGCCAGTAGTTCTCCGGACAGGAAGACGAATGGCTACACCTTC. J is TRBJ1-2 and V is TRBV19; 7 bases line up with TRBD1. CDR1 and CDR2 from the germline V gene are LNHDA and SQIVND (reference sequence). The CDR3 extends over 15 amino acids. Germline trimming cut 5 bases from V and 6 bases from J; bases unmatched to any gene: 12. The full variable domain, rest sourced from reference TRBV19 and TRBJ1-2, is DGGITQSPKYLFRKEGQNVTLSCEQNLNHDAMYWYRQDPGQGLRLIYYSQIVNDFQKGDIAEGYSVSREKKESFPLTVTSAQKNPTAFYLCASSSPDRKTNGYTFGSGTRLTVV.

V is TRBV29-1 and J is TRBJ2-2; D not certain. Germline V gene data show CDR1 as SQVTM and CDR2 as ANQGSEA. V was trimmed by 3 bases and J by 2 bases, leaving 10 bases between them. CDR3 length equals 14 residues. The chain's CDR3 is CSVDPRQNTGELFF. The CDR3 nucleotides are TGCAGCGTTGACCCGCGACAAAACACCGGGGAGCTGTTTTTT.

The chain has TRBV29-1 and TRBJ1-1; TRBD1 matches at 8 bases. CDR3 length: 13 residues. V shed 5 bases and J 4 bases; nucleotides not matched to a gene: 6. Germline lookup yields CDR1 SQVTM and CDR2 ANQGSEA. The CDR3 sequence: CSVSGGRGTEAFF. The CDR3, as DNA: TGCAGCGTTTCAGGGGGCCGGGGCACTGAAGCTTTCTTT.